This passage covers 23 T cell receptor beta chains from one sample sequenced in a study of identical twins. TCRdb re-called the 5' RACE reads with MiXCR, one entry per CDR3 protein. The sample lists fewer than 650,000 distinct CDR3 sequences; around a tenth were seen once. This sample also belongs to another study, concerning yellow fever vaccine responses in identical twins.

The sequencing input was PBMCs. These receptors originate from a woman younger than 30 in good health.

This clonotype has more than one count but fewer than ten. This chain links TRBV6-5 with TRBJ2-1; D ambiguous. V shed 2 bases and J shed 2 bases, with 7 bases lying between them. Per germline, CDR1 MNHEY and CDR2 SVGAGI. The CDR3 spans 14 residues. The CDR3 here is CASSYDPPYNEQFF. DNA of the CDR3: TGTGCCAGCAGTTACGACCCTCCCTACAATGAGCAGTTCTTC.

The J gene is TRBJ1-5, the V gene TRBV12-3 or TRBV12-4; D is unresolved. Trimming pared 6 bases from V and 6 bases from J, leaving 15 bases between. The CDR3 length is 14 residues. This chain's CDR3 is CASSLSLGSQPQHF. CDR3 in DNA: TGTGCCAGCAGCTTAAGTTTGGGTAGTCAGCCCCAGCATTTT.

This clonotype was counted between two and nine times. The chain employs TRBV24-1 and TRBJ2-3, with D possibly TRBD1 on 6 matching bases. The CDR3 sequence is 17 residues long. Trimming pared 5 bases from V and 0 bases from J, leaving 17 bases between. Germline V gene sequence: CDR1 KGHDR, CDR2 SFDVKD. The CDR3 spells CATSGLAQGSSTDTQYF. The CDR3 bases are TGTGCCACCAGTGGCCTAGCACAGGGATCTAGCACAGATACGCAGTATTTT.

This clonotype was detected many times. The rearrangement joins TRBV27 to TRBJ2-7; a possible D gene is TRBD2 (6 bases). CDR1 and CDR2 from the germline V gene are MNHEY and SMNVEV (reference sequence). V shed 2 bases and J shed 6 bases, with 17 bases lying between them. This CDR3 comprises 15 residues. CDR3 nucleotide sequence: TGTGCCAGCAGTTTAGGACCCCGGGACTCGGTCGAGCAGTACTTC. As protein: CASSLGPRDSVEQYF.

This clonotype was recorded many times. This rearrangement joins TRBV29-1 to TRBJ2-3; 7 bases are a match to TRBD2. CDR1 is SQVTM, CDR2 ANQGSEA, per germline. CDR3 size: 16 residues. Losses at the gene ends were 8 bases for V and 2 bases for J; bases not matched to a gene: 16. The CDR3 sequence: CSTESREGMFTDTQYF. Here the CDR3 DNA reads TGCAGCACCGAAAGTAGGGAGGGAATGTTCACAGATACGCAGTATTTT.

This rearrangement joins TRBV9 to TRBJ2-2, with 9 bases lining up with TRBD1. V shed 1 base, J shed 0 bases, and the junction held 4 bases outside the gene matches. This CDR3 spans 17 amino acids. The germline V gene has CDR1 SGDLS and CDR2 YYNGEE. The chain's CDR3 is CASSVPRQGANTGELFF. In DNA, the CDR3 is TGTGCCAGCAGCGTACCCCGACAGGGGGCGAACACCGGGGAGCTGTTTTTT.

The CDR3 reads CATLPTANTGELFF. Here the CDR3 DNA reads TGTGCCACCCTACCGACAGCCAACACCGGGGAGCTGTTTTTT. This chain connects TRBV10-3 to TRBJ2-2; tentative D call: TRBD1 (5 bases). The CDR3 is 14 residues long. V was shortened by 10 bases and J by 2 bases, with 14 bases between the two germline ends. Germline CDR1 reads ENHRY; CDR2 reads SYGVKD.

This clonotype showed up just a few times. V gene TRBV4-2 combines with J gene TRBJ2-1; 8 bases line up with TRBD2. Germline V gene data show CDR1 as LGHNA and CDR2 as YNFKEQ. The CDR3 is 17 amino acids. The V and J ends lost 1 base and 0 bases, in that order; junction bases with no gene match: 5. CDR3 bases: TGTGCCAGCAGCCAAGCTAGCGGGTCGAGCTCCTACAATGAGCAGTTCTTC. Translated: CASSQASGSSSYNEQFF.

This clonotype has only a few counts. The chain has TRBV11-2 and TRBJ2-3, with TRBD2 identical over 8 bases. The CDR3 covers 14 residues. The trim removed 0 bases at V and 5 bases at J, leaving 1 base unmatched. The germline V gene has CDR1 SGHAT and CDR2 FQNNGV. The CDR3 sequence: CASSLETSVDTQYF. The CDR3 nucleotides read TGTGCCAGCAGCTTAGAGACTAGCGTAGATACGCAGTATTTT.

The rearrangement uses TRBV4-3 and TRBJ1-5; 7 bases align to TRBD1. V gave up 0 bases and J gave up 0 bases; unmatched junction bases: 8. The CDR3 extends over 18 amino acids. Germline V gene data show CDR1 as LGHNA and CDR2 as YSLEER. CDR3 residues: CASSQDPPGGGSNQPQHF. DNA for the CDR3: TGCGCCAGCAGCCAAGATCCCCCAGGGGGAGGTAGCAATCAGCCCCAGCATTTT.

This clonotype was counted a few times. The V and J genes are TRBV6-5 and TRBJ2-7, with 8 positions matching TRBD1. This CDR3 region has 15 residues. The trim removed 2 bases at V and 4 bases at J, leaving 7 bases unmatched. The germline CDR1 and CDR2 sequences are MNHEY and SVGAGI. The CDR3 sequence is CASSYLAGGTYEQYF. The CDR3 nucleotides read TGTGCCAGCAGTTACCTTGCAGGGGGCACTTACGAGCAGTACTTC.

V is TRBV5-1 and J is TRBJ2-7, with D tentatively TRBD1 (5 bases). Germline CDR1 is SGHRS and CDR2 is YFSETQ. V was pared by 2 bases and J by 0 bases, with 15 bases between. This CDR3 region has 16 residues. The DNA of the CDR3 is TGCGCCAGCAGCTTATTTTCCCCGACAGCCTCCTACGAGCAGTACTTC. It is translated as CASSLFSPTASYEQYF.

This clonotype was observed a few times. The rearrangement links TRBV29-1 to TRBJ1-1; 9 bases map to TRBD1. Per germline, CDR1 SQVTM and CDR2 ANQGSEA. With 4 bases clipped from V and 8 bases from J, the junction kept 11 bases outside the gene matches. CDR3 length equals 14 residues. The CDR3 region has the DNA TGCAGCGTTGTGGGGACAGGGAGGGAGGCGGAAGCTTTCTTT. Its translation: CSVVGTGREAEAFF.

The V and J genes are TRBV29-1 and TRBJ2-7, with a possible D match to TRBD1 (5 bases). The germline CDR1 and CDR2 sequences are SQVTM and ANQGSEA. V was pared by 1 base and J by 5 bases, with 9 bases between. The CDR3 consists of 12 residues. The CDR3, as DNA: TGCAGCGTTGAAGCCCAGGGTCACGAGCAGTACTTC. Amino acid sequence: CSVEAQGHEQYF.

The chain couples TRBV29-1 to TRBJ2-7, with 10 bases lining up with TRBD2. After removal of 3 bases from V and 3 bases from J, the junction contained 8 bases not matched to a gene. This CDR3 comprises 15 residues. Germline V gene sequence: CDR1 SQVTM, CDR2 ANQGSEA. The CDR3 sequence: CSVESGTSASYEQYF. The CDR3 nucleotides read TGCAGCGTTGAGTCCGGGACTAGCGCGAGCTACGAGCAGTACTTC.

Notes on this clonotype: A much larger clone differs from this one at a single base, so this may be a read error. In DNA, the CDR3 is TGTGCCAGCAGTTTACTGGGGGCCACAGATACGCGGTATTTT. Its protein is CASSLLGATDTRYF. This chain links TRBV12-3 or TRBV12-4 with TRBJ2-3, with D possibly being TRBD1 (6 bases). The CDR3 runs 14 residues.

This clonotype showed up just a few times. The V and J genes are TRBV28 and TRBJ2-7; D unresolved. There are 13 residues in the CDR3. Germline CDR1 reads MDHEN; CDR2 reads SYDVKM. V lost 6 bases and J lost 4, with 13 bases in between. Here the CDR3 DNA reads TGTGCCAGCAGCATCGTGGACGCTTACGAGCAGTACTTC. It is translated as CASSIVDAYEQYF.

This clonotype was detected only a few times. The chain links TRBV6-2 or TRBV6-3 to TRBJ2-1; D ambiguous. This CDR3 comprises 12 residues. Germline V gene lookup returns CDR1 MNHEY and CDR2 SVGEGT. V was cut by 2 bases and J by 5 bases, with 4 bases left in between. The CDR3 spells CASSYPHNEQFF. DNA of the CDR3: TGTGCCAGCAGTTACCCCCACAATGAGCAGTTCTTC.

The genes are TRBV29-1 and TRBJ2-1; 14 positions agree with TRBD2. The germline V gene encodes CDR1 SQVTM and CDR2 ANQGSEA. This CDR3 has 18 residues. The V segment lost 5 bases and the J segment 0 bases; nucleotides outside the gene matches: 9. This chain's CDR3 is CSVRGGLAGANSYNEQFF. CDR3 in DNA: TGCAGCGTTCGTGGGGGACTAGCGGGGGCCAACTCCTACAATGAGCAGTTCTTC.

The rearrangement links TRBV4-2 to TRBJ2-3, with TRBD1 matching over 9 bases. Germline V gives CDR1 LGHNA, CDR2 YNFKEQ. This CDR3 spans 19 amino acids. The V gene end was trimmed by 1 base and the J gene end by 6 bases; junction bases not matched to a gene: 17. In DNA, the CDR3 is TGTGCCAGCAGCCAAGGAGTGGCAGCGGGACAGGGCGCAACGGATACGCAGTATTTT. This codes for CASSQGVAAGQGATDTQYF.

The rearrangement uses TRBV20-1 and TRBJ2-1; 10 bases align to TRBD2. The CDR3 has 15 amino acids. Germline values: CDR1 DFQATT, CDR2 SNEGSKA (reference sequence). Trimming took 3 bases from V and 0 from J; bases not matched to a gene: 2. CDR3 DNA sequence: TGCAGTGCTAGGGAGCGGGGGGGCTCCTACAATGAGCAGTTCTTC. This gives the protein CSARERGGSYNEQFF.

The chain couples TRBV5-5 to TRBJ1-5; D unresolved. The CDR3 covers 14 residues. Germline V gene lookup returns CDR1 SGHKS and CDR2 YYEKEE (reference sequence). Trimming pared 4 bases from V and 5 bases from J, leaving 13 bases between. The chain's CDR3 is CASSLRYRDQPQHF. In DNA, the CDR3 is TGTGCCAGCAGCCTAAGATACAGAGATCAGCCCCAGCATTTT.

This clonotype was seen at least ten times. The chain links TRBV27 to TRBJ2-3, with D tentatively TRBD1 (7 bases). V lost 4 bases, J lost 6 bases, and 20 bases lay in between. Per germline, CDR1 MNHEY and CDR2 SMNVEV (reference sequence). The CDR3 consists of 16 residues. CDR3 region: CASSSWAVQGRDTQYF. In nucleotides, the CDR3 is TGTGCCAGCAGTTCCTGGGCGGTACAGGGGAGGGATACGCAGTATTTT.